This is a list of T cell receptor beta chains from one sample in a study of molecular identifiers for immune sequencing clone quantification. From the PCR reads, TCRdb called clonotypes with MiXCR, one entry per CDR3 protein. The table shows about 40,000 distinct CDR3 sequences, with under 20% occurring only once. The material sequenced was naive CD8+ T cells from blood, with Jurkat cell RNA spiked in. Receptors were obtained from a human donor in good health. Some libraries in this study had Jurkat cell RNA spiked in. Each CDR3 is given with its conserved first and last residue. A D gene is named only where the DNA matches it firmly. Some rows mark clone size as missing; the rest say once, few, many or name a class of expanded clone.

15 | - | - | TRBV5-8 | CASSLRGDSNQPQHF
12 | - | many | TRBV5-6 | CASSLTNAEAFF
16 | TRBD1 | many | TRBV7-2 | CASSFEDRGTSYEQYF
16 | TRBD1 | many | TRBV27 | CASSLSGQQLSYEQYF
14 | TRBD2 | few | TRBV12-3/TRBV12-4 | CASSTGSGFNEQFF
16 | - | many | TRBV21-1 | CASSQSWITHSYEQYF
14 | - | many | TRBV28 | CASVPAAPADEAFF
15 | - | many | TRBV12-3/TRBV12-4 | CASSNSFKSSYEQYF
16 | TRBD1 | many | TRBV20-1 | CSASGQAPLAKNIQYF
14 | - | many | TRBV13 | CASSLSAGPYEQYF
14 | TRBD2 | - | TRBV19 | CASKSASGHYEQYF
14 | - | many | TRBV7-9 | CASSPAGTSDEQYF
15 | - | - | TRBV2 | CASSPPDVAPNEQFF
16 | - | many | TRBV7-2 | CASSIQDSPGTYEQYF
14 | - | once | TRBV5-6 | CASSLGAGAYEQYF
12 | - | many | TRBV6-5 | CASSPRAGELFF
14 | TRBD2 | many | TRBV9 | CASSAGAGSYEQYF
15 | TRBD2 | many | TRBV9 | CASSSNGGNQETQYF
13 | TRBD1 | few | TRBV12-5 | CASGWDRYNEQFF
13 | - | - | TRBV12-3/TRBV12-4 | CASLGGGIGELFF
12 | TRBD1 | - | TRBV6-2/TRBV6-3 | CASWDRDNEQFF
13 | - | - | TRBV5-8 | CASSLGSSDTQYF
15 | TRBD1 | many | TRBV5-6 | CASSLSDRVDYGYTF
12 | - | many | TRBV15 | CATSTGIETQYF
16 | TRBD2 | few | TRBV4-3 | CASSQAASGTSYEQYF
14 | TRBD2 | few | TRBV28 | CASAPGLASYEQYF
15 | - | many | TRBV5-8 | CASSLEAGLSYEQYF
14 | TRBD1 | many | TRBV7-9 | CASSFDRVDHGYTF
16 | - | - | TRBV28 | CASSIPTGISNTEAFF
16 | - | many | TRBV7-2 | CASSLGSPPGGQPQHF
16 | - | many | TRBV28 | CASSELGQISNQPQHF
18 | - | many | TRBV27 | CASSQGEGPFQYSYEQYF
15 | - | - | TRBV5-6 | CASSFAGGLENIQYF
14 | - | many | TRBV4-2 | CASSPTGSTDTQYF
12 | TRBD2 | - | TRBV7-6 | CASSPGTREQFF
15 | TRBD1 | - | TRBV20-1 | CSARDIEGQPYEQYF
16 | TRBD1 | many | TRBV15 | CATSSGVGTGEGEQYF
15 | TRBD2 | few | TRBV4-2 | CASSHGLAGGYEQYF
15 | TRBD2 | - | TRBV4-2 | CASSQGLAGYNEQFF
18 | TRBD2 | once | TRBV6-8 | CASPLGLAEELRGYEQYF
16 | TRBD2 | few | TRBV27 | CASSPRLSGGPYEQYF
13 | - | few | TRBV20-1 | CSATGTEAHEQYF
15 | - | many | TRBV6-2/TRBV6-3 | CASSEVRDASYEQYF
16 | TRBD1 | many | TRBV9 | CASSGTGTGATGELFF
16 | - | few | TRBV5-6 | CASSLPSGGPSTEAFF
15 | - | many | TRBV7-2 | CASSRQGNLNTEAFF
14 | - | many | TRBV7-8 | CASSSQGWDQPQHF
16 | - | - | TRBV13 | CASSSTGLPRDETQYF
12 | - | many | TRBV7-9 | CASRPPGVEQYF
14 | - | many | TRBV3-1 | CASSQDGTRSPLHF
14 | - | - | TRBV28 | CASSFLGTSGELFF
14 | - | - | TRBV28 | CASSSTPETTEAFF
15 | TRBD1 | many | TRBV12-3/TRBV12-4 | CASNDPGQAADTQYF